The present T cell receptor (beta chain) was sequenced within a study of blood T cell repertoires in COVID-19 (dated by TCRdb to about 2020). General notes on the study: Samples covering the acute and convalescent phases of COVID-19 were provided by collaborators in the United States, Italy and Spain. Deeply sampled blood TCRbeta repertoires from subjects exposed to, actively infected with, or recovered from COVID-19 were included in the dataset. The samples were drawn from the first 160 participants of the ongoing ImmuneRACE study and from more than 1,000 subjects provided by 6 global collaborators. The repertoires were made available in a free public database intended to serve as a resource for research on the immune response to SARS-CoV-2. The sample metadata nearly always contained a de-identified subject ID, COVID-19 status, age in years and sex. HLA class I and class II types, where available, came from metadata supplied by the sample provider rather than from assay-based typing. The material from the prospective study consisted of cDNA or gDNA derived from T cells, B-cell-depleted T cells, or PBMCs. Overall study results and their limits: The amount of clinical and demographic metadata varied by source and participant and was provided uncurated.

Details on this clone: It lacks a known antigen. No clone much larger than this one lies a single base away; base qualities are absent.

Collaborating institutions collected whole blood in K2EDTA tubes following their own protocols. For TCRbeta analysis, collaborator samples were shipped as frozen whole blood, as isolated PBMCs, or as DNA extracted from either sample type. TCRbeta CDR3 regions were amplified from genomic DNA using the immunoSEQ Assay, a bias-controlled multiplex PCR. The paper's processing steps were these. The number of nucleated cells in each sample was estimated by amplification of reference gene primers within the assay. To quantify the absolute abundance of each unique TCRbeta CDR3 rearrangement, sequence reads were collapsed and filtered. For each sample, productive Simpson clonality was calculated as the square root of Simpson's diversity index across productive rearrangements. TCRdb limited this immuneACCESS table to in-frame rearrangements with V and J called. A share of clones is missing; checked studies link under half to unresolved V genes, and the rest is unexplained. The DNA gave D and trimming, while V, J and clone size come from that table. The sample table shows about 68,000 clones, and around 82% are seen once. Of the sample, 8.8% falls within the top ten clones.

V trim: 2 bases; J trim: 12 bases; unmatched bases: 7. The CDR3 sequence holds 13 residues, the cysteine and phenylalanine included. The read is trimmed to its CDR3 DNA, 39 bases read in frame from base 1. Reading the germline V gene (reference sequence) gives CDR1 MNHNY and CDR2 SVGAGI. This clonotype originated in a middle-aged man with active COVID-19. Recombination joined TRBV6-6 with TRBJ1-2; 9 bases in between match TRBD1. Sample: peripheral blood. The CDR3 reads CASSYRGGTGNTF. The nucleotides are TGTGCCAGCAGTTACCGGGGGGGGACAGGGAACACCTTC.